This note documents a single T cell receptor (beta chain) sequence. Its antigen is unknown. Sequencing was performed with immunoSEQ multiplex PCR; in TCRdb, only in-frame clones are kept and a portion is missing. This sample has 25,000 to 35,000 clones; 92% occur once, and the top ten carry approximately 6.8%. Trimming left V 7 bases short and J 7 bases short, with 13 bases between. The CDR3 spans 12 residues. Germline V lookup: CDR1 LNHDA, CDR2 SQIVND (reference sequence). As for time point: new active TB diagnosis, blood taken before or within 7 days of starting treatment. Each patient had positive sputum smear microscopy and/or positive culture. This record belongs to a study of T cells in tuberculosis. The overall study: Within 7 days of starting treatment, or before, PBMC were stored. Study conclusions and caveats: GMM-specific TCRs were nearer to active tuberculosis alpha repertoires, suggesting expansion. Active tuberculosis patients had shorter CDR3-alpha; the beta difference was nonsignificant.

The receptor comes from an adult with tuberculosis. Some clones in this sample may be carry-over from other donors' samples. The starting material was PBMCs, obtained at tuberculosis diagnosis. V and J are TRBV19 and TRBJ1-2; D possibly corresponds to TRBD1 (6 bases). The CDR3 DNA reads as TGTGCCAGTAAGGCAGGGGCCGTTGGCTACACCTTC. Protein: CASKAGAVGYTF. The full variable domain, with the rest looked up from reference TRBV19 and TRBJ1-2, is DGGITQSPKYLFRKEGQNVTLSCEQNLNHDAMYWYRQDPGQGLRLIYYSQIVNDFQKGDIAEGYSVSREKKESFPLTVTSAQKNPTAFYLCASKAGAVGYTFGSGTRLTVV.